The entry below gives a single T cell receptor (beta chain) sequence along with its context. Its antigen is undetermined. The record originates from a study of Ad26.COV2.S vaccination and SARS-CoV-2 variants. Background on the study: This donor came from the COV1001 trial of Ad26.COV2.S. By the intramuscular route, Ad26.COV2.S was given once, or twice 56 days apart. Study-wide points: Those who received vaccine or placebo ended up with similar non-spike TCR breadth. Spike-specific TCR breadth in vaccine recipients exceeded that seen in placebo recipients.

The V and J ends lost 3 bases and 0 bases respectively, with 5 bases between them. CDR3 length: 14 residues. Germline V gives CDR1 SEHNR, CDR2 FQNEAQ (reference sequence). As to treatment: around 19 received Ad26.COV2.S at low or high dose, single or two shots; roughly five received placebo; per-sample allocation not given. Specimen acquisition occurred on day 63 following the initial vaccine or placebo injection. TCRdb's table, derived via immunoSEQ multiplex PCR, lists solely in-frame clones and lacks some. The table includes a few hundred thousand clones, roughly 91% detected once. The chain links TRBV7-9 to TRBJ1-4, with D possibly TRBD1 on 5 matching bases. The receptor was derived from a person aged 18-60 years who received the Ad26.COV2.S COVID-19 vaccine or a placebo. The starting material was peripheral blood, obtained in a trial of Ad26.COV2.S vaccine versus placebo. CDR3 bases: TGTGCCAGCAGCTTGGGGCCAACTAATGAAAAACTGTTTTTT. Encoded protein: CASSLGPTNEKLFF.